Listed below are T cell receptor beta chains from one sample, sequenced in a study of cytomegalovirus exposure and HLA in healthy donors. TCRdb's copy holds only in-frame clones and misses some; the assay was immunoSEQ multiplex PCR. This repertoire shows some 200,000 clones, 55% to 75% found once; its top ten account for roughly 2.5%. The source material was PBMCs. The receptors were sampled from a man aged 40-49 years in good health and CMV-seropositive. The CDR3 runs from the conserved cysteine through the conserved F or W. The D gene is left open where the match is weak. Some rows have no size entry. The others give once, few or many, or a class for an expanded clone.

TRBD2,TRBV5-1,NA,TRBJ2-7,CASSLVGLDHEQYF,TGCGCCAGCAGCTTGGTGGGACTAGACCACGAGCAGTACTTC
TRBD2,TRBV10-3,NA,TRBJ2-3,CAIGLAGTDTQYF,TGTGCCATCGGACTAGCGGGCACAGATACGCAGTATTTT
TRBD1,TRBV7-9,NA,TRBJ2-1,CASSLDRGHNEQFF,TGTGCCAGCAGCTTGGACAGGGGCCACAATGAGCAGTTCTTC
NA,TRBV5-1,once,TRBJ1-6,CASSLDGTGSPLHF,TGCGCCAGCAGCTTAGATGGAACGGGTTCACCCCTCCACTTT
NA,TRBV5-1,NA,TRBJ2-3,CASSLAGGQTDTQYF,TGCGCCAGCAGCTTGGCTGGAGGACAGACAGATACGCAGTATTTT
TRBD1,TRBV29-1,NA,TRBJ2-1,CSVVDRDSTYNEQFF,TGCAGCGTTGTAGACCGGGACAGTACCTACAATGAGCAGTTCTTC
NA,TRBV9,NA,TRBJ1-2,CASSDRELDGYTF,TGTGCCAGCAGCGATCGGGAACTGGATGGCTACACCTTC
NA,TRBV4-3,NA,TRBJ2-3,CASSQGLSDTQYF,TGCGCCAGCAGCCAGGGCTTGTCAGATACGCAGTATTTT
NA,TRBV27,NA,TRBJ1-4,CASSLLGQPNEKLFF,TGTGCCAGCAGTTTATTGGGCCAGCCTAATGAAAAACTGTTTTTT
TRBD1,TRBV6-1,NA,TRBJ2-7,CASRTGSSYEQYF,TGTGCCAGTAGGACAGGGAGCTCCTACGAGCAGTACTTC
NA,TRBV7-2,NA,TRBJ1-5,CASSTERGPGQPQHF,TGTGCCAGCAGCACAGAAAGGGGTCCGGGTCAGCCCCAGCATTTT
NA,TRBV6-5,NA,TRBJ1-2,CASSFDSNYGYTF,TGTGCCAGCAGTTTTGACAGTAACTATGGCTACACCTTC
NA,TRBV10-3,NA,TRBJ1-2,CAISDSSRDTSYGYTF,TGTGCCATCAGCGATAGTAGTCGGGACACCAGCTATGGCTACACCTTC
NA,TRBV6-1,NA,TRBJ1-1,CASSSQGSTEAFF,TGTGCCAGCAGTTCGCAGGGGAGCACTGAAGCTTTCTTT
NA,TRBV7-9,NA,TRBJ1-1,CASSPTGRGSTEAFF,TGTGCCAGCAGCCCTACTGGCCGGGGGAGCACTGAAGCTTTCTTT
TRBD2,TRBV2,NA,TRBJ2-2,CASISREGPTGELFF,TGTGCCAGCATATCTCGGGAGGGGCCCACCGGGGAGCTGTTTTTT
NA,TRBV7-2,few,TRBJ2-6,CASSPRASGANVLTF,TGTGCCAGCAGCCCCAGGGCCTCTGGGGCCAACGTCCTGACTTTC